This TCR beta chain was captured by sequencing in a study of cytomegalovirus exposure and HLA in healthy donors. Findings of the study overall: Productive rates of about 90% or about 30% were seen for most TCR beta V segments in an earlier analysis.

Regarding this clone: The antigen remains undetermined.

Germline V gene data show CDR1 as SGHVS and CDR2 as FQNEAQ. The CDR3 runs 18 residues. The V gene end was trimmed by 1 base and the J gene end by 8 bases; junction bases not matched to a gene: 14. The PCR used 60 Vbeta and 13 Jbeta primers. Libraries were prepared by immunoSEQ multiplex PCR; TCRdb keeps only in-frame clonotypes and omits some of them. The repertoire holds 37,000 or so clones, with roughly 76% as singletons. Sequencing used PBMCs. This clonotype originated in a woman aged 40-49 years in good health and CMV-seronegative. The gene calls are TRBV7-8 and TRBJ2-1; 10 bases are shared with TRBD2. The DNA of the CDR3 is TGTGCCAGCAGCTTAGGGCTAGCGGGGGTCATCGGTGTAGATGAGCAGTTCTTC. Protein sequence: CASSLGLAGVIGVDEQFF.